The 7 T cell receptor beta chains in this list originate from one sample, sequenced in a study of blood T cell repertoires in COVID-19. Generated by immunoSEQ multiplex PCR, the TCRdb table keeps only in-frame clones and is missing some. The sample carries under 250,000 clones, approximately 90% recorded once. The sample comprised peripheral blood. The receptors were gathered from a man between 18 and 35 years old with active or convalescent COVID-19.

In its sample, this clone was seen a few times. The chain links TRBV5-1 to TRBJ1-2; D may be TRBD1 (6 bases). In germline, CDR1 is SGHRS, CDR2 YFSETQ. This CDR3 has 13 amino acids. V lost 2 bases, J lost 8 bases, and 13 bases lay in between. CDR3 protein: CASSLSQGQGYTF. The CDR3 DNA sequence: TGCGCCAGCAGCTTATCGCAGGGGCAAGGCTACACCTTC.

This sequence joins TRBV7-2 and TRBJ2-7; D uncertain. The V end was cut by 1 base, the J end by 5 bases, with 15 bases between. Germline loops: CDR1 SGHTA, CDR2 FQGNSA. This CDR3 region has 15 residues. The CDR3, as DNA: TGTGCCAGCAGCTTAGTTGGCAGGTCCCACCACGAGCAGTACTTC. Translated, it gives CASSLVGRSHHEQYF.

The chain recombines TRBV19 with TRBJ2-5, with D maybe TRBD1 (7 bases). The V end was cut by 6 bases, the J end by 8 bases, with 19 bases between. CDR1 and CDR2 (germline): LNHDA, SQIVND (reference sequence). The CDR3 contains 14 residues. This CDR3 is CASSRDRAGGTQYF. CDR3 nucleotide sequence: TGTGCCAGTAGCCGTGACAGGGCCGGGGGTACCCAGTACTTC.

The V and J genes are TRBV5-6 and TRBJ1-4; TRBD1 is a possible D gene (5 bases). Germline CDR1 reads SGHDT; CDR2 reads YYEEEE. The CDR3 has 16 amino acids. V was pared by 0 bases and J by 0 bases, with 9 bases between. CDR3 protein: CASSLVLTATNEKLFF. The CDR3, as DNA: TGTGCCAGCAGCTTGGTCTTGACAGCAACTAATGAAAAACTGTTTTTT.

There are a few counts of this clone. CDR3 nucleotide sequence: TGTGCCACCAGCAGAGATAAGGGGGCAGCTGGGAGAAATTATGGCTACACCTTC. Protein: CATSRDKGAAGRNYGYTF. The gene calls are TRBV15 and TRBJ1-2; 7 bases align to TRBD1. The CDR3 contains 18 residues. V shed 0 bases, J shed 5 bases, and the junction held 15 bases outside the gene matches. Germline V lookup: CDR1 LNHNV, CDR2 YYDKDF (reference sequence). The variable domain in full, with the rest retrieved from reference TRBV15 and TRBJ1-2, is DAMVIQNPRYQVTQFGKPVTLSCSQTLNHNVMYWYQQKSSQAPKLLFHYYDKDFNNEADTPDNFQSRRPNTSFCFLDIRSPGLGDTAMYLCATSRDKGAAGRNYGYTFGSGTRLTVV.

The CDR3 spells CSVGDRGPLHF. CDR3 DNA: TGCAGCGTAGGTGACAGGGGGCCCCTCCACTTT. The chain combines TRBV29-1 with TRBJ1-6; TRBD1 aligns across 9 bases. The ends lost 6 bases at V and 13 bases at J; junction bases unmatched: 4. CDR1 is SQVTM, CDR2 ANQGSEA, per germline. CDR3 length: 11 residues.

The chain has TRBV30 and TRBJ1-1; unclear D gene. Germline V gene lookup returns CDR1 GTSNPN and CDR2 SVGIG (reference sequence). V was trimmed by 5 bases and J by 10 bases, leaving 14 bases between them. This CDR3 comprises 11 residues. This CDR3 reads CAWGDPSGAFF. CDR3 coding DNA: TGTGCCTGGGGAGACCCTTCGGGAGCTTTCTTT.